This T cell receptor beta chain was found in a study of T cells expressing NK-cell markers. About the study: Researchers got TCR beta repertoires out of sorted CD3+CD56+NKG2C+, CD3+CD56+NKG2C- and CD3+CD56-NKG2C+ T cells. Broader study findings: Expanded NKG2C+ T cell clones had unclear HCMV specificity. The same clonotypes also predominated in the CD3+CD56-NKG2C+ fraction of several donors.

As for this clonotype: The target antigen is unknown.

The CDR3 has 16 amino acids. Germline assignment: CDR1 LGHDT and CDR2 YNNKEL (reference sequence). Generation of TCR beta cDNA was performed by 5'RACE template switching incorporating UMIs. Reanalyzing the 5' RACE reads, TCRdb keeps one entry per CDR3 protein, without DNA. Its listing shows 550,000 to 600,000 distinct CDR3 sequences. The sample taken for sequencing was blood T cells: a sorted CD56 or NKG2C T cell subset, CD4+ or CD8+ T cells, or bulk PBMC T cells (not recorded which). The sequence was obtained from a man aged 18 to 29 in good health. The chain combines TRBV3-1 with TRBJ2-1; with no DNA, the TCRdb D assignment of TRBD2 cannot be verified. The CDR3 loop reads CASSQDSSGIYNEQFF.